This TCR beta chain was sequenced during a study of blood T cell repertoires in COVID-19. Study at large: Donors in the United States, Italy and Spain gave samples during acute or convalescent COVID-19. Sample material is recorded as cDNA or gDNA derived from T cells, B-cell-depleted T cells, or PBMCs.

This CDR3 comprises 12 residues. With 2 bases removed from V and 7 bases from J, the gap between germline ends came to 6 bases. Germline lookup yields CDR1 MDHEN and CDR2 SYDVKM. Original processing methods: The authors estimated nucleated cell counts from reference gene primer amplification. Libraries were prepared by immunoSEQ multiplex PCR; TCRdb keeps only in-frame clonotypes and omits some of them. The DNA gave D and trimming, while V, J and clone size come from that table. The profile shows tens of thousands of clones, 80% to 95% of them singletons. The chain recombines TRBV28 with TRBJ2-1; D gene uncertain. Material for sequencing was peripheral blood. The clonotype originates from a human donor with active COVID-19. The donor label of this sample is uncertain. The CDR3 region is CASSLPGNEQFF. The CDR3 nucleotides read TGTGCCAGCAGTTTACCCGGGAATGAGCAGTTCTTC. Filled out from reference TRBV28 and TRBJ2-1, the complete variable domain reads DVKVTQSSRYLVKRTGEKVFLECVQDMDHENMFWYRQDPGLGLRLIYFSYDVKMKEKGDIPEGYSVSREKKERFSLILESASTNQTSMYLCASSLPGNEQFFGPGTRLTVL.